The 27 T cell receptor beta chains in this list originate from one sample, sequenced in a study of T-cell memory formation after mild COVID-19. TCRdb itself ran the 5' RACE reads through MiXCR, one entry per CDR3 protein. The sample comprises more than 150,000 distinct CDR3 sequences, roughly 11% of which are singletons, and approximately 3.4% rests with the top ten. Source material: PBMCs or a T cell subset sorted from them (not recorded which). The receptors shown here come from a man younger than 35 who had mild COVID-19 (a few samples of this study predate the infection). Cell type and time point are not known.

This clonotype was observed a few times. The chain uses TRBV7-8 and TRBJ2-7; D not certain. Germline V gene sequence: CDR1 SGHVS, CDR2 FQNEAQ. The CDR3 loop spans 14 amino acids. Trimming shortened V by 1 base and J by 7 bases, and 14 bases separated the two germline ends. The CDR3: CASSLVVGVGEQYF. As DNA, the CDR3 is TGTGCCAGCAGCTTAGTTGTGGGTGTGGGAGAGCAGTACTTC.

The table lists this clonotype with many counts. This chain links TRBV7-2 with TRBJ2-7; maybe TRBD1 (6 bases). CDR1 is SGHTA, CDR2 FQGNSA, per germline. The CDR3 runs to 14 residues. V was cut by 7 bases and J by 2 bases, with 15 bases left in between. Written as DNA, the CDR3 is TGTGCCAGCAAGAGTACAGGGAGCGCCTACGAGCAGTACTTC. Its translation is CASKSTGSAYEQYF.

This sequence joins TRBV4-3 and TRBJ1-2; D perhaps matches TRBD1 (6 bases). Trimming stripped 5 bases from V and 4 bases from J, with 11 bases between. The CDR3 contains 13 residues. Germline CDR1 reads LGHNA; CDR2 reads YSLEER. CDR3 DNA: TGCGCCAGCAGCTGGACAGTGGGCTATGGCTACACCTTC. Translated, it gives CASSWTVGYGYTF.

The chain recombines TRBV5-1 with TRBJ2-3; 8 bases align to TRBD2. V shed 1 base and J 4 bases; nucleotides not matched to a gene: 8. Germline V gene sequence: CDR1 SGHRS, CDR2 YFSETQ. This CDR3 contains 16 residues. Written as DNA, the CDR3 is TGCGCCAGCAGCTTGACGACTAGCGAGAGTGCAGATACGCAGTATTTT. Translation gives CASSLTTSESADTQYF.

This chain links TRBV6-5 with TRBJ2-6; D might be TRBD1 (5 bases). Deletions cut 6 bases from V and 4 bases from J, with 7 bases between. Germline V gives CDR1 MNHEY, CDR2 SVGAGI. This CDR3 comprises 13 residues. The DNA for the CDR3 is TGTGCCAGCAGGTCAGGGGGGGCCAACGTCCTGACTTTC. Its translation: CASRSGGANVLTF.

This clonotype has more than one count but fewer than ten. This chain links TRBV6-4 with TRBJ1-4, with D possibly being TRBD1 (5 bases). CDR1 is MRHNA and CDR2 is SNTAGT in the germline V gene. V was trimmed by 5 bases and J by 11 bases, leaving 24 bases between them. This CDR3 has 16 amino acids. In DNA form, the CDR3 reads TGTGCCAGCAGTAAAGACAGTACCGGTATTATAGGGAAACTGTTTTTT. Translating gives CASSKDSTGIIGKLFF.

This clonotype was observed a few times. The chain links TRBV11-2 to TRBJ1-6, with a tentative D call TRBD1 (5 bases). CDR3 length: 13 amino acids. Trimming pared 5 bases from V and 9 bases from J, leaving 11 bases between. Per the germline V gene, CDR1 is SGHAT and CDR2 is FQNNGV. The CDR3 here is CASSRQNVSPLHF. The CDR3 coding sequence is TGTGCCAGCAGCCGACAGAATGTTTCACCCCTCCACTTT.

This clonotype turned up a few times. The chain uses TRBV20-1 and TRBJ1-1, with a possible D match to TRBD1 (6 bases). The CDR3 runs 15 residues. CDR1 and CDR2 (germline): DFQATT, SNEGSKA (reference sequence). Trimming cost V 3 bases and J 5 bases, with 19 bases left between them. The DNA of the CDR3 is TGCAGTGCTAGCCATACGGACAGCTTGGGGACTGAAGCTTTCTTT. This translates into CSASHTDSLGTEAFF.

This clonotype was seen only a few times. This chain connects TRBV4-3 to TRBJ2-2, with D uncertain. The CDR3 has 14 residues. Germline values: CDR1 LGHNA, CDR2 YSLEER. V lost 3 bases, J lost 6 bases, and 11 bases lay in between. The CDR3 DNA follows: TGCGCCAGCAGCCATGCGGCTACGGCCGGGGAGCTGTTTTTT. This codes for CASSHAATAGELFF.

The genes are TRBV7-2 and TRBJ2-5; tentatively, D is TRBD2 (6 bases). Per the germline V gene, CDR1 is SGHTA and CDR2 is FQGNSA. Trimming cost V 5 bases and J 6 bases, with 16 bases left between them. This CDR3 spans 14 amino acids. The CDR3, as DNA: TGTGCCAGCAGCATAGTAGCGGCAGCTCAGACCCAGTACTTC. It codes for CASSIVAAAQTQYF.

This clonotype was seen more than once but under ten times. J is TRBJ2-5 and V is TRBV5-1; D unresolved. This CDR3 spans 12 amino acids. Germline V lookup: CDR1 SGHRS, CDR2 YFSETQ. Trimming removed 3 bases from V and 2 bases from J, with 5 bases in between. CDR3 loop: CASSSPQETQYF. The DNA of the CDR3 is TGCGCCAGCAGCTCCCCTCAAGAGACCCAGTACTTC.

This clonotype was counted at least ten times. This chain uses TRBV5-1 with TRBJ2-5, with D hard to call. This CDR3 region has 17 residues. Germline V gene lookup returns CDR1 SGHRS and CDR2 YFSETQ. Deletions cut 3 bases from V and 2 bases from J, with 20 bases between. The CDR3 reads CASSSALDGLLQETQYF. CDR3 coding DNA: TGCGCCAGCAGCTCTGCTCTGGACGGGCTCCTTCAAGAGACCCAGTACTTC. The whole variable domain, filled in from reference TRBV5-1 and TRBJ2-5, reads KAGVTQTPRYLIKTRGQQVTLSCSPISGHRSVSWYQQTPGQGLQFLFEYFSETQRNKGNFPGRFSGRQFSNSRSEMNVSTLELGDSALYLCASSSALDGLLQETQYFGPGTRLLVL.

This clonotype was detected a few times. J is TRBJ2-3 and V is TRBV20-1; weak D call: TRBD2 (5 bases). The V gene's germline CDR1 is DFQATT and CDR2 SNEGSKA (reference sequence). The CDR3 runs 14 residues. The germline V and J ends were trimmed by 6 bases and 4 bases, with 17 bases remaining between them. The chain's CDR3 is CSAYAGLGADTQYF. The CDR3 nucleotides are TGCAGTGCCTACGCGGGCCTCGGGGCAGATACGCAGTATTTT.

There are many counts of this clonotype. The chain joins TRBV6-5 to TRBJ2-5; 8 nucleotides line up with TRBD2. The V and J ends lost 10 bases and 5 bases, in that order; junction bases with no gene match: 12. CDR3 size: 14 residues. Germline V gives CDR1 MNHEY, CDR2 SVGAGI. The CDR3 loop is CATRRGGLRETQYF. The CDR3 DNA follows: TGTGCCACCCGACGGGGGGGCCTGCGGGAGACCCAGTACTTC.

The chain is built from TRBV20-1 and TRBJ2-1; TRBD1 agrees at 8 bases. V lost 3 bases, J lost 8 bases, and 6 bases stayed unmatched. CDR1 is DFQATT and CDR2 is SNEGSKA in the germline V gene (reference sequence). There are 13 residues in the CDR3. CDR3 in DNA: TGCAGTGCTAGGGGACAGGTTTTGGATGAGCAGTTCTTC. It codes for CSARGQVLDEQFF.

This clonotype was seen more than once but under ten times. This chain joins TRBV5-1 and TRBJ1-5; TRBD1 is a possible D gene (6 bases). V was cut by 0 bases and J by 3 bases, with 13 bases left in between. CDR3 length: 16 residues. Germline-derived CDR1 and CDR2 are SGHRS and YFSETQ. CDR3 amino acids: CASSLEAGASNQPQHF. DNA for the CDR3: TGCGCCAGCAGCTTGGAGGCAGGGGCCTCCAATCAGCCCCAGCATTTT.

The DNA for the CDR3 is TGCGCCAGCAGCCCAGGGAGAGGCACCGGGGAGCTGTTTTTT. It is translated as CASSPGRGTGELFF. The chain recombines TRBV5-1 with TRBJ2-2, with D perhaps being TRBD1 or TRBD2 (5 bases each). Trimming took 4 bases from V and 4 from J, leaving 11 bases between them. Germline lookup yields CDR1 SGHRS and CDR2 YFSETQ. There are 14 residues in the CDR3. The variable domain in full, with the rest retrieved from reference TRBV5-1 and TRBJ2-2, is KAGVTQTPRYLIKTRGQQVTLSCSPISGHRSVSWYQQTPGQGLQFLFEYFSETQRNKGNFPGRFSGRQFSNSRSEMNVSTLELGDSALYLCASSPGRGTGELFFGEGSRLTVL.

This clonotype was seen at least ten times. The chain uses TRBV4-3 and TRBJ1-1, with unresolved D. The germline CDR1 and CDR2 sequences are LGHNA and YSLEER. The CDR3 totals 16 residues. Trimming shortened V by 4 bases and J by 1 base, and 16 bases separated the two germline ends. CDR3 in DNA: TGCGCCAGCAGCCTGAGCCCAGAGGGTCGGAACACTGAAGCTTTCTTT. Its translation: CASSLSPEGRNTEAFF.

The rearrangement uses TRBV7-2 and TRBJ2-1; 10 nucleotides agree with TRBD2. V trimming: 5 bases; J trimming: 3 bases; junction bases outside the gene matches: 16. Germline loops: CDR1 SGHTA, CDR2 FQGNSA. The CDR3 is 19 amino acids. CDR3 residues: CASSRKDRSGGAIYNEQFF. Here the CDR3 DNA reads TGTGCCAGCAGCCGGAAGGACCGGAGCGGGGGGGCGATCTACAATGAGCAGTTCTTC.

This chain joins TRBV13 and TRBJ2-5, with TRBD2 as a possible D gene (5 bases). The germline gives CDR1 PRHDT, CDR2 FYEKMQ (reference sequence). CDR3 length: 13 amino acids. Trimming shortened V by 1 base and J by 4 bases, and 7 bases separated the two germline ends. CDR3 residues: CASSLVRGETQYF. The CDR3 nucleotides are TGTGCCAGCAGCTTAGTTCGGGGAGAGACCCAGTACTTC.

This clonotype appeared a few times. The chain links TRBV5-6 to TRBJ2-1; 14 bases are shared with TRBD2. The CDR3 contains 15 residues. The J segment lost 10 bases and the V segment lost 4 bases, leaving 7 bases of the junction unmatched. CDR1 SGHDT and CDR2 YYEEEE come from the germline V gene. CDR3 nucleotides: TGTGCCAGCAGCCCGGGACTAGCGGGGGTAGGGGAGCAGTTCTTC. This gives the protein CASSPGLAGVGEQFF. The full variable domain, its missing parts supplied by reference TRBV5-6 and TRBJ2-1, is DAGVTQSPTHLIKTRGQQVTLRCSPKSGHDTVSWYQQALGQGPQFIFQYYEEEERQRGNFPDRFSGHQFPNYSSELNVNALLLGDSALYLCASSPGLAGVGEQFFGPGTRLTVL.

A few counts support this clonotype. V is TRBV20-1 and J is TRBJ2-5; 7 positions agree with TRBD1. The CDR3 has 15 amino acids. J lost 2 bases, V lost 4 bases, and 10 bases had no gene match. Looked up from germline, CDR1 is DFQATT and CDR2 is SNEGSKA (reference sequence). The CDR3, as DNA: TGCAGTGCTAACGACCCCGGCAGGGGGCAAGAGACCCAGTACTTC. Translated: CSANDPGRGQETQYF.

This clonotype was counted at least ten times. The chain is built from TRBV4-1 and TRBJ2-7; unclear D gene. Germline V gene data show CDR1 as MGHRA and CDR2 as YSYEKL. The CDR3 spans 14 residues. The V gene lost 3 bases and the J gene lost 3 bases, with 12 bases spanning the gap. In nucleotides, the CDR3 is TGCGCCAGCAGCCACCGAACCGGTGACTACGAGCAGTACTTC. Its translation: CASSHRTGDYEQYF.

The chain joins TRBV6-5 to TRBJ2-4; the D is unclear. The germline V gene has CDR1 MNHEY and CDR2 SVGAGI. Trimming cost V 4 bases and J 6 bases, with 13 bases left between them. This CDR3 is 14 amino acids long. Here the CDR3 DNA reads TGTGCCAGCAGTTCGGTCGGCAGAGTAAACATTCAGTACTTC. This encodes CASSSVGRVNIQYF.

V and J are TRBV5-1 and TRBJ2-6, with unresolved D. This CDR3 contains 16 residues. Germline assignment: CDR1 SGHRS and CDR2 YFSETQ. The V and J ends lost 4 bases and 0 bases respectively, with 11 bases between them. The CDR3 is CASSTDGGSGANVLTF. In DNA form, the CDR3 reads TGCGCCAGCAGCACGGACGGTGGCTCTGGGGCCAACGTCCTGACTTTC.

The chain combines TRBV30 with TRBJ2-7; tentatively, D is TRBD2 (5 bases). Germline loops: CDR1 GTSNPN, CDR2 SVGIG (reference sequence). The CDR3 is 15 residues long. Deletions cut 4 bases from V and 0 bases from J, with 16 bases between. CDR3 amino acids: CAWIDDGKSSYEQYF. The CDR3 DNA reads TGTGCCTGGATTGACGACGGGAAGAGCTCCTACGAGCAGTACTTC. Filled out from reference TRBV30 and TRBJ2-7, the complete variable domain reads SQTIHQWPATLVQPVGSPLSLECTVEGTSNPNLYWYRQAAGRGLQLLFYSVGIGQISSEVPQNLSASRPQDRQFILSSKKLLLSDSGFYLCAWIDDGKSSYEQYFGPGTRLTVT.

This clonotype has only a few counts. The rearrangement uses TRBV7-9 and TRBJ2-5, with TRBD1 matching over 8 bases. Trimming removed 6 bases from V and 5 bases from J; junction bases left unmatched: 11. The CDR3 runs 15 residues. CDR1 and CDR2 (germline): SEHNR, FQNEAQ (reference sequence). The CDR3 nucleotides are TGTGCCAGCAGTCGCGGACAGGGTATTGGGGAGACCCAGTACTTC. Residues: CASSRGQGIGETQYF.